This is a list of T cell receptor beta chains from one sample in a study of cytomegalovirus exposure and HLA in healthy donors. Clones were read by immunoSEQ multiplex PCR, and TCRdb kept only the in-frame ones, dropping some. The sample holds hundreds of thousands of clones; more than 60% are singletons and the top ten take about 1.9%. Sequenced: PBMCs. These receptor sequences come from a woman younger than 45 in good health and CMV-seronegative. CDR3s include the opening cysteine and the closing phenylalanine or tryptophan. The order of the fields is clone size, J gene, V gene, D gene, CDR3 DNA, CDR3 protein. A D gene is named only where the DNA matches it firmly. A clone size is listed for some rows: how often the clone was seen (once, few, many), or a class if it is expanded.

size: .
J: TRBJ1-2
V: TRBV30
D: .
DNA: TGTGCCTGGAGGACGACAGGAAGGTACTATGGCTACACCTTC
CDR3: CAWRTTGRYYGYTF

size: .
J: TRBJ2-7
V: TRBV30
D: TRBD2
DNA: TGTGCCTGGAGTCGGCTAGCGGGCTTGGAGGAGCAGTACTTC
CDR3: CAWSRLAGLEEQYF

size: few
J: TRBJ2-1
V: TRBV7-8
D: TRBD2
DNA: TGTGCCAGCAGACCAGTGACTAGCGTCAATGAGCAGTTCTTC
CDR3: CASRPVTSVNEQFF

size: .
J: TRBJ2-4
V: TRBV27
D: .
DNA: TGTGCCAGCAGTTTATATTTAGGGGGTGAGAACATTCAGTACTTC
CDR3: CASSLYLGGENIQYF

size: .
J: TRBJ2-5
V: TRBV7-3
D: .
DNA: TGTGCCAGCAGCTTATCCATCCAAGAGACCCAGTACTTC
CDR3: CASSLSIQETQYF

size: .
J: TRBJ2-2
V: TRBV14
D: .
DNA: TGTGCCAGCAGCCAAGATAGCCCGATATACGGGGAGCTGTTTTTT
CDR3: CASSQDSPIYGELFF

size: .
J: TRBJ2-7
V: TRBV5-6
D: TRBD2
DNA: TGTGCCAGCAGCTTGGGCCTGAGCGGGAGGGGCTACGAGCAGTACTTC
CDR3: CASSLGLSGRGYEQYF

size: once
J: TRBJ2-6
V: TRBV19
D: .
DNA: TGTGCCAGTAGTATTTCAGGACAGATCCTCTCTGGGGCCAACGTCCTGACTTTC
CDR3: CASSISGQILSGANVLTF

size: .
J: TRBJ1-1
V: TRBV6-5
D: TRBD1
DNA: TGTGCCAGCAGTTTATCACCGGGACAGGGGGAAACTGAAGCTTTCTTT
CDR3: CASSLSPGQGETEAFF

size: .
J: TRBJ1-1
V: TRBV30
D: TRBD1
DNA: TGTGCCTGGAGGACAGGGTTGAACACTGAAGCTTTCTTT
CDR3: CAWRTGLNTEAFF

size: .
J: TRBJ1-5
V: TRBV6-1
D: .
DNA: TGTGCCAGCAGTGAAGATCGGGGGGCTCTCAATCAGCCCCAGCATTTT
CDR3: CASSEDRGALNQPQHF

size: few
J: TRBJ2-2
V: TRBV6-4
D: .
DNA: TGTGCCAGCAGTGACGGGCTGAACACCGGGGAGCTGTTTTTT
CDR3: CASSDGLNTGELFF

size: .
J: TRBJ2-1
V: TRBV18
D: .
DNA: TGTGCCAGCTCAGACAGTTCCTACAATGAGCAGTTCTTC
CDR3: CASSDSSYNEQFF

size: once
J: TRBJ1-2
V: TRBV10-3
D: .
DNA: TGTGCCATCAGTGAGGACGGGCTGGGAGAATACACCTTC
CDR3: CAISEDGLGEYTF

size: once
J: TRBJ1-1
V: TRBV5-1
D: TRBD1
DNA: TGCGCCAGCAGGACAGGGGGGGGGAACACTGAAGCTTTCTTT
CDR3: CASRTGGGNTEAFF

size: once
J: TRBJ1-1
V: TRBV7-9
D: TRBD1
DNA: TGTGCCAGCAGCTTAGGACCAGGGACAGGGAAAGCTTTCTTT
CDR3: CASSLGPGTGKAFF

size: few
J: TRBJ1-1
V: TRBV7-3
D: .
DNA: TGTGCCAGCAGCGTACAGGGGAACACTGAAGCTTTCTTT
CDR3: CASSVQGNTEAFF

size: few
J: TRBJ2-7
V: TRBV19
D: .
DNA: TGTGCCAGTAGTAGCCGGGGCTACGAGCAGTACTTC
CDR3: CASSSRGYEQYF

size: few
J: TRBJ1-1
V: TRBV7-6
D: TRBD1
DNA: TGTGCCAGCAGCTCGCCACAGGGGAGGAACACTGAAGCTTTCTTT
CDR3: CASSSPQGRNTEAFF

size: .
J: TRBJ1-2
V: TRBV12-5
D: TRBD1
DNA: TGTGCTAGTGGTTTGGGGACAGGGGTCTATGGCTACACCTTC
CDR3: CASGLGTGVYGYTF

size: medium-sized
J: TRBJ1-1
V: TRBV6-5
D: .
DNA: TGTGCCAGCAGTTACTCTCTTTCCACGCCGGGACACGAAGCTTTCTTT
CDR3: CASSYSLSTPGHEAFF

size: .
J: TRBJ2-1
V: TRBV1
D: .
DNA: TGCACCAGCAAGCGAGGCTCCTACAATGAGCAGTTCTTC
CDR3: CTSKRGSYNEQFF

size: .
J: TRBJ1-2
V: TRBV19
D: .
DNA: TGTGCCAGTTCGCCAGGGAGGTATGGCTACACCTTC
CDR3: CASSPGRYGYTF

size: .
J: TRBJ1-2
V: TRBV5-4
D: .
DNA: TGTGCCAGCAGCCTGTCTCCTAAGAAACAGGCGATTCTTGGCTACACCTTC
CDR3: CASSLSPKKQAILGYTF

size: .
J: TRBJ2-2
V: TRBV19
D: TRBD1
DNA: TGTGCCAGTAGTATTGGTCTCAGGGGGCGGTTCGGGGAGCTGTTTTTT
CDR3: CASSIGLRGRFGELFF

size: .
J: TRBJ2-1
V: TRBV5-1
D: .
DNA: TGCGCCAGCAGCTTGTATAGTCTAGCGAACAATGAGCAGTTCTTC
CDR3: CASSLYSLANNEQFF

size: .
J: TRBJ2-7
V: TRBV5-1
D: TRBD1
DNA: TGCGCCAGCAGCTTGGCCCCCGCAGGGGGCTCCTACGAGCAGTACTTC
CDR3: CASSLAPAGGSYEQYF

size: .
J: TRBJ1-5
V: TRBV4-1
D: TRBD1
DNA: TGCGCCAGCAGCCAAGGGACAGGGGAGCCCCAGCATTTT
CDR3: CASSQGTGEPQHF

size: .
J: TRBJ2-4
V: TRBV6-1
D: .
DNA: TGTGCCAGCAGTGAGCGACTAGGATTAGGCTTTAGACTAGCCAAAAACATTCAGTACTTC
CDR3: CASSERLGLGFRLAKNIQYF

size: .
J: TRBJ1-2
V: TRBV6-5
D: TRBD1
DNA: TGTGCCAGCAGTTACCCGCAGGGGGAGTTTCCTTATGGCTACACCTTC
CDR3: CASSYPQGEFPYGYTF

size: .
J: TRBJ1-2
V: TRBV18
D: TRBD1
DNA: TGTGCCAGCTCACCTGGACAGGTCCATGGCTACACCTTC
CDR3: CASSPGQVHGYTF